The present entry profiles one TCR beta chain with its context. Its antigen is unidentified. This sample was taken from a study of graft-versus-host responses after intestinal transplantation. About the study: Every one of the recipients received anti-thymocyte globulin induction and afterwards took tacrolimus and steroids for roughly 3 years.

The CDR3 is 15 residues long. Trimming pared 6 bases from V and 0 bases from J, leaving 13 bases between. Per the germline V gene, CDR1 is WSHSY and CDR2 is SAAADI. Method: immunoSEQ multiplex PCR; TCRdb's copy keeps in-frame clones and lacks some. This table has 90,000 to 120,000 clones, roughly 87% appearing once. This receptor was identified in a human donor who was the organ donor for an intestinal transplant. The sample in question was unstimulated CD4+ T cells sorted from spleen or lymph node cells, obtained before transplant. The V and J genes are TRBV10-2 and TRBJ2-3; D is unresolved. CDR3 sequence: CASRNHQTSTDTQYF. For the CDR3, the DNA is TGCGCCAGCAGAAACCACCAGACTAGCACAGATACGCAGTATTTT.